This is a list of T cell receptor beta chains from one sample in a study of beta chain features in type 1 diabetes. Sequenced by immunoSEQ multiplex PCR; TCRdb stores in-frame clones only, minus some. The table lists more than 150,000 clones, around an eighth of them singletons. The source material was central memory CD4+ T cells from blood. These receptors were taken from a woman between 18 and 30 years old in good health. The CDR3 runs from the conserved cysteine through the conserved F or W. A D gene is named only where the DNA matches it firmly. Size tells how often a clone was seen (once, few, many) or the class of an expanded clone, and some rows leave it out.

CDR3: CASSLDSLSRRPFF; DNA: TGTGCCAGCAGCCTGGACAGCCTCTCGAGAAGACCGTTCTTC; V: TRBV7-2; size: few; J: TRBJ2-1; D: NA
CDR3: CASSRPGTANEQYF; DNA: TGTGCCAGCAGCCGGCCCGGGACAGCGAACGAGCAGTACTTC; V: TRBV16; size: few; J: TRBJ2-7; D: TRBD1
CDR3: CSVGGDRGSYEQYF; DNA: TGCAGCGTTGGGGGCGACAGGGGATCCTACGAGCAGTACTTC; V: TRBV29-1; size: many; J: TRBJ2-7; D: TRBD1
CDR3: CASSGPGLANEQFF; DNA: TGTGCCAGCAGCGGCCCGGGACTAGCAAATGAGCAGTTCTTC; V: TRBV11-1; size: few; J: TRBJ2-1; D: TRBD2
CDR3: CAYDRGPNQPQHF; DNA: TGTGCCTATGACAGGGGGCCCAATCAGCCCCAGCATTTT; V: TRBV30; size: NA; J: TRBJ1-5; D: TRBD1
CDR3: CASSQLAGDSYEQYF; DNA: TGCGCCAGCAGCCAACTAGCGGGAGATAGCTACGAGCAGTACTTC; V: TRBV4-3; size: NA; J: TRBJ2-7; D: TRBD2
CDR3: CASSSYRDQPQHF; DNA: TGTGCCAGCAGCTCCTACAGGGATCAGCCCCAGCATTTT; V: TRBV28; size: NA; J: TRBJ1-5; D: NA
CDR3: CASRPLLARDNEQFF; DNA: TGTGCCAGCAGACCACTACTAGCGAGAGACAATGAGCAGTTCTTC; V: TRBV28; size: NA; J: TRBJ2-1; D: TRBD2
CDR3: CATSRGSSGGNEKLFF; DNA: TGTGCCACCAGCAGAGGTAGCTCAGGGGGGAATGAAAAACTGTTTTTT; V: TRBV15; size: NA; J: TRBJ1-4; D: TRBD1
CDR3: CASSYRESSYEQYF; DNA: TGTGCCAGCTCGTACAGGGAATCCTCCTACGAGCAGTACTTC; V: TRBV18; size: NA; J: TRBJ2-7; D: NA
CDR3: CASSLLLNTEAFF; DNA: TGCGCCAGCAGCTTGCTCCTGAACACTGAAGCTTTCTTT; V: TRBV5-1; size: NA; J: TRBJ1-1; D: NA
CDR3: CAISPGTGAGYTF; DNA: TGTGCCATCAGCCCCGGGACAGGGGCTGGCTACACCTTC; V: TRBV10-3; size: NA; J: TRBJ1-2; D: TRBD1
CDR3: CSVNVPRRNYGYTF; DNA: TGCAGCGTTAATGTCCCGCGCAGGAACTATGGCTACACCTTC; V: TRBV29-1; size: few; J: TRBJ1-2; D: NA
CDR3: CASSTQGAFNEQFF; DNA: TGTGCCAGTAGTACACAGGGGGCGTTCAATGAGCAGTTCTTC; V: TRBV19; size: NA; J: TRBJ2-1; D: TRBD1
CDR3: CASRGQGTGYEQYF; DNA: TGTGCCAGCCGGGGTCAGGGGACGGGCTACGAGCAGTACTTC; V: TRBV2; size: few; J: TRBJ2-7; D: NA
CDR3: CASTIGGEGAYEQYF; DNA: TGTGCCAGCACCATTGGAGGGGAAGGAGCCTACGAGCAGTACTTC; V: TRBV7-9; size: NA; J: TRBJ2-7; D: NA